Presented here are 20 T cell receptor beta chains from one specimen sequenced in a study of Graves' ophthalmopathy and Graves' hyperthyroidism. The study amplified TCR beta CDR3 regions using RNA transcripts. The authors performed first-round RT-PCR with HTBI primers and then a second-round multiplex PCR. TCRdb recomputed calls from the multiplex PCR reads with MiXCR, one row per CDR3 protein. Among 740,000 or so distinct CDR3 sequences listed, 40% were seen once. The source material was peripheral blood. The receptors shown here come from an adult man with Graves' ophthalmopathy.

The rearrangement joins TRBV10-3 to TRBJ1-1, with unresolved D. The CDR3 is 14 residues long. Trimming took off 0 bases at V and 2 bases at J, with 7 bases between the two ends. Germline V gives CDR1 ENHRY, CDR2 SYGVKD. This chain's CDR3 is CAISESQRNTEAFF. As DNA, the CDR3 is TGTGCCATCAGTGAGTCACAAAGAAACACTGAAGCTTTCTTT.

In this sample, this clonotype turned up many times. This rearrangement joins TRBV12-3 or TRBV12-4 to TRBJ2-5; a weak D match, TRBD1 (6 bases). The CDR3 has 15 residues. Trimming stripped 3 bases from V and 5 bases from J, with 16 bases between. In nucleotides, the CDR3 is TGTGCCAGCAGTTTTCCCCCGGGACAAAAGGAGACCCAGTACTTC. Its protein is CASSFPPGQKETQYF.

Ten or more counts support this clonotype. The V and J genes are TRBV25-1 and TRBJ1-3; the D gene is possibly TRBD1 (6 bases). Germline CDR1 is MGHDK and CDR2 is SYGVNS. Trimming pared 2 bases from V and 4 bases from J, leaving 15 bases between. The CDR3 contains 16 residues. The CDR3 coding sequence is TGTGCCAGCAGTGAAGACGTTGGGACACTGGGAAACACCATATATTTT. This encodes CASSEDVGTLGNTIYF. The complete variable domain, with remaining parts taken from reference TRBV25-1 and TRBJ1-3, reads EADIYQTPRYLVIGTGKKITLECSQTMGHDKMYWYQQDPGMELHLIHYSYGVNSTEKGDLSSESTVSRIRTEHFPLTLESARPSHTSQYLCASSEDVGTLGNTIYFGEGSWLTVV.

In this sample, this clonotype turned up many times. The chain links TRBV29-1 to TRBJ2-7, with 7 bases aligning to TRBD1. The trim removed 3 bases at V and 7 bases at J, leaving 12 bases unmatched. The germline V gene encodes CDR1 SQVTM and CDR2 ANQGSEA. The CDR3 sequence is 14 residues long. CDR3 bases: TGCAGCGTTGAGAGGGACAGCTCATGGGGGGAGCAGTACTTC. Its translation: CSVERDSSWGEQYF.

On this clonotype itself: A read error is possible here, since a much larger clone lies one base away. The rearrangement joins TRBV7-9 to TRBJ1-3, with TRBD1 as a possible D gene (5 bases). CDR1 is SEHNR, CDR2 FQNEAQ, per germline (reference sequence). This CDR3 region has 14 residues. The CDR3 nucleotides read TGTGCCAGCAGCTTGGGGCTCTCTGGAAACACCGTATATTTT. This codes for CASSLGLSGNTVYF.

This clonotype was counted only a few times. Here the CDR3 reads CSAKGQGAQPQHF. In DNA, the CDR3 is TGCAGTGCTAAAGGACAGGGGGCTCAGCCCCAGCATTTT. This chain links TRBV20-1 with TRBJ1-5; the match to TRBD1 covers 11 bases. J gave up 6 bases and V 4 bases, and 2 bases lay outside the gene matches. The CDR3 is made up of 13 amino acids. Per the germline V gene, CDR1 is DFQATT and CDR2 is SNEGSKA (reference sequence).

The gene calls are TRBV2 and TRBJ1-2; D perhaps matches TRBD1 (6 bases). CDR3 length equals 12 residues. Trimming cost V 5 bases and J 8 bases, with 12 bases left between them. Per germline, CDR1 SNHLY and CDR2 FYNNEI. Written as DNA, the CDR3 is TGTGCCAGCAGTTACAGGGAGGAAGGCTACACCTTC. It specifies CASSYREEGYTF.

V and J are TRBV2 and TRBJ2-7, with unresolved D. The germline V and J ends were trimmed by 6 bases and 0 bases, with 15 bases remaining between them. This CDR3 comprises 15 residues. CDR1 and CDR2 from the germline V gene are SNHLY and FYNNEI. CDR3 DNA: TGTGCCAGCAGAGCCAGAGGTTCCCTCTCCTACGAGCAGTACTTC. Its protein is CASRARGSLSYEQYF.

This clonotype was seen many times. The CDR3 is CSARSGVNSPLHF. The CDR3 coding sequence is TGCAGTGCTAGATCAGGGGTCAATTCACCCCTCCACTTT. The chain links TRBV20-1 to TRBJ1-6; a weak D match, TRBD1 (6 bases). The V end lost 2 bases, the J end lost 7 bases, and 9 bases lay between the germline ends. Germline CDR1 is DFQATT and CDR2 is SNEGSKA (reference sequence). The CDR3 sequence is 13 residues long.

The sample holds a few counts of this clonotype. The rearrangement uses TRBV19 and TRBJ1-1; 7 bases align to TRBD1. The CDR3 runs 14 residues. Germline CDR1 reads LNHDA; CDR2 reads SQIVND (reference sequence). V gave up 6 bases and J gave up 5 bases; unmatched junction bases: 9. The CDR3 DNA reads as TGTGCCAGTAGATCAGACAGGGTCGGAACTGAAGCTTTCTTT. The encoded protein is CASRSDRVGTEAFF.

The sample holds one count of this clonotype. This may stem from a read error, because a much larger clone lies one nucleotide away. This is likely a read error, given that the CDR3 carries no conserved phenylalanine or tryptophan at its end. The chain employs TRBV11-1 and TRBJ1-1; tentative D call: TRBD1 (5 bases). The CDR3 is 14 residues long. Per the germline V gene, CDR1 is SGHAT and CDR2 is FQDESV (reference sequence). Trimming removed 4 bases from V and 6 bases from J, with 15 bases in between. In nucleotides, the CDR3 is TGTGCCAGCAGCTCTCAGGGCGTCTGGGCTGAAGCTTTCCTT. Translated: CASSSQGVWAEAFL.

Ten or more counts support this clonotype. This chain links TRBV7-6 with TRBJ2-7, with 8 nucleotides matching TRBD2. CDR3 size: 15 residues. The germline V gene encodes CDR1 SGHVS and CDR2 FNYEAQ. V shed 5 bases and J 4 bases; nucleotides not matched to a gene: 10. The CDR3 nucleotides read TGTGCCAGCAGCCCACAAAGCGGGAGTGAGTACGAGCAGTACTTC. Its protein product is CASSPQSGSEYEQYF. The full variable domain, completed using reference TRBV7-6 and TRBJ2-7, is GAGVSQSPRYKVTKRGQDVALRCDPISGHVSLYWYRQALGQGPEFLTYFNYEAQQDKSGLPNDRFSAERPEGSISTLTIQRTEQRDSAMYRCASSPQSGSEYEQYFGPGTRLTVT.

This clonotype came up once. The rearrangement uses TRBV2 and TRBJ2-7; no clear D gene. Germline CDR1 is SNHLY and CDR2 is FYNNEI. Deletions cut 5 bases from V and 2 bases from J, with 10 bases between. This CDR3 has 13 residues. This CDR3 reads CASSPHATYEQYF. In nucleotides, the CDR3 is TGTGCCAGCAGTCCCCACGCGACCTACGAGCAGTACTTC.

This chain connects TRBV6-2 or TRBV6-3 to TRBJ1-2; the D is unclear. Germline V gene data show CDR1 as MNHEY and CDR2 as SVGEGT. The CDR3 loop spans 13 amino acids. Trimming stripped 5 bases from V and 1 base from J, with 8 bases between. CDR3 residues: CASSRQRNYGYTF. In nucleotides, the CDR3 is TGTGCCAGCAGTAGGCAGCGTAACTATGGCTACACCTTC.

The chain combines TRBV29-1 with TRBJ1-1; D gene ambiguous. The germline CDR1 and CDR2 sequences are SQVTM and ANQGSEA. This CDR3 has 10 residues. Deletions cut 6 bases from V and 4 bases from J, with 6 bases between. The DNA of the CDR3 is TGCAGCGTGACCAGCACTGAAGCTTTCTTT. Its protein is CSVTSTEAFF.

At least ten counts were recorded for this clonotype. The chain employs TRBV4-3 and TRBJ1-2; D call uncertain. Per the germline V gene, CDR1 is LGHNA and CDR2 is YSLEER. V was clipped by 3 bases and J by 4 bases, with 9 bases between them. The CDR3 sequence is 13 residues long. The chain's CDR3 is CASSQREAYGYTF. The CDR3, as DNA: TGCGCCAGCAGCCAGCGGGAGGCCTATGGCTACACCTTC.

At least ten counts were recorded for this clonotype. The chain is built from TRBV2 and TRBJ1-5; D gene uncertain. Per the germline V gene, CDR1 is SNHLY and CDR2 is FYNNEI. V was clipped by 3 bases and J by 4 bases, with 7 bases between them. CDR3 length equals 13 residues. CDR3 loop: CASSDRTNQPQHF. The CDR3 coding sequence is TGTGCCAGCAGTGACAGGACTAATCAGCCCCAGCATTTT.

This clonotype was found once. CDR3 sequence: CASKTDRVDTGGSPLHF. CDR3 coding DNA: TGTGCCAGCAAGACTGACAGGGTGGACACCGGGGGGTCACCCCTCCACTTT. The rearrangement joins TRBV2 to TRBJ1-6; 7 nucleotides agree with TRBD1. CDR3 length: 17 amino acids. V gave up 7 bases and J gave up 10 bases; unmatched junction bases: 19. Germline loops: CDR1 SNHLY, CDR2 FYNNEI.

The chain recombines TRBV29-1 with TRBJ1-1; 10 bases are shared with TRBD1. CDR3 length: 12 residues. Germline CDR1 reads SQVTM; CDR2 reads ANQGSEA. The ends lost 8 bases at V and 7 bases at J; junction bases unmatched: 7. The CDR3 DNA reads TGCAGCACTACCGGGACAGGGGATGAAGCTTTCTTT. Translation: CSTTGTGDEAFF. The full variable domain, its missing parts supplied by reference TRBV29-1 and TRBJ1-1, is SAVISQKPSRDICQRGTSLTIQCQVDSQVTMMFWYRQQPGQSLTLIATANQGSEATYESGFVIDKFPISRPNLTFSTLTVSNMSPEDSSIYLCSTTGTGDEAFFGQGTRLTVV.

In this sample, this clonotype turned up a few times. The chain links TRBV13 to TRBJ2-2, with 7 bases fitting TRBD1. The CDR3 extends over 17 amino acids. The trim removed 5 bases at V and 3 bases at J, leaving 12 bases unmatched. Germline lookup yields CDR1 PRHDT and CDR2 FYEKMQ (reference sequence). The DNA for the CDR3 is TGTGCCAGCAGCCCCACCCGGGACAGTCGATACACCGGGGAGCTGTTTTTT. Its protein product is CASSPTRDSRYTGELFF.